The 30 T cell receptor beta chains below come from one sample, sequenced in a study of blood T cell repertoires in COVID-19 (dated by TCRdb to the early 2020s). Receptors were amplified or captured by the immunoSEQ multiplex PCR assay. TCRdb provides this immuneACCESS table in a form limited to in-frame rearrangements. Some clones are lacking; in checked studies, under half of them reflect an unresolved V gene, and why the rest are absent is not known. A total of under 95,000 clones appear in this sample, 80% to 95% of them only once. The top ten constitute just over 2.5% of the sample. Sequencing was carried out using peripheral blood. Source of these receptors: a middle-aged man with COVID-19, enrolled during active disease.

The chain uses TRBV10-3 and TRBJ2-5; D is possibly TRBD1 (5 bases). The CDR3 consists of 13 residues. CDR1 and CDR2 (germline): ENHRY, SYGVKD. V lost 3 bases to trimming and J lost 3 bases, with 8 bases between them. This CDR3 reads CAISDRAEETQYF. CDR3 coding DNA: TGTGCCATCAGTGACAGGGCCGAAGAGACCCAGTACTTC.

The chain uses TRBV27 and TRBJ2-1, with TRBD2 identical over 8 bases. Germline V CDR1 and CDR2: MNHEY, SMNVEV (reference sequence). Germline trimming cut 2 bases from V and 6 bases from J; bases unmatched to any gene: 6. CDR3 length: 15 amino acids. Here the CDR3 reads CASSLPGLGSNEQFF. DNA of the CDR3: TGTGCCAGCAGTTTACCGGGACTAGGGTCCAATGAGCAGTTCTTC.

The chain joins TRBV7-2 to TRBJ2-2, with 7 nucleotides matching TRBD2. Germline V gene sequence: CDR1 SGHTA, CDR2 FQGNSA. Trimming took 8 bases from V and 0 from J; bases not matched to a gene: 9. The CDR3 consists of 16 residues. For the CDR3, the DNA is TGTGCCAGCCCCTCGGGGGGAGTAACGAACACCGGGGAGCTGTTTTTT. Its protein product is CASPSGGVTNTGELFF.

This clone occurred a few times. The chain carries TRBV7-3 and TRBJ2-1; 8 bases are shared with TRBD2. This CDR3 contains 13 residues. J lost 6 bases, V lost 3 bases, and 1 base had no gene match. Germline values: CDR1 SGHTA, CDR2 FQGTGA. In nucleotides, the CDR3 is TGTGCCAGCAGCTTGGGACTAGTCAATGAGCAGTTCTTC. This translates into CASSLGLVNEQFF.

This chain joins TRBV5-1 and TRBJ2-3; TRBD1 might be the D (6 bases). The CDR3 has 13 amino acids. Germline CDR1 and CDR2: SGHRS and YFSETQ. With 4 bases removed from V and 3 bases from J, the gap between germline ends came to 9 bases. CDR3 bases: TGCGCCAGCAGCGATCAGGGGACAGATACGCAGTATTTT. This sequence encodes CASSDQGTDTQYF. The complete variable domain, with remaining parts taken from reference TRBV5-1 and TRBJ2-3, reads KAGVTQTPRYLIKTRGQQVTLSCSPISGHRSVSWYQQTPGQGLQFLFEYFSETQRNKGNFPGRFSGRQFSNSRSEMNVSTLELGDSALYLCASSDQGTDTQYFGPGTRLTVL.

This clone has just one count. This chain connects TRBV5-1 to TRBJ2-3, with TRBD1 matching over 7 bases. Germline V gene data show CDR1 as SGHRS and CDR2 as YFSETQ. V gave up 4 bases and J gave up 3 bases; unmatched junction bases: 11. There are 16 residues in the CDR3. The CDR3 loop reads CASSTQGEPGTDTQYF. DNA for the CDR3: TGCGCCAGCAGCACCCAGGGGGAGCCGGGGACAGATACGCAGTATTTT.

The genes are TRBV2 and TRBJ2-5, with D tentatively TRBD1 (5 bases). CDR1 and CDR2 from the germline V gene are SNHLY and FYNNEI. V lost 6 bases, J lost 2 bases, and 10 bases lay in between. This CDR3 has 13 amino acids. This CDR3 is CASRDRLQETQYF. The DNA for the CDR3 is TGTGCCAGCAGAGACAGACTTCAAGAGACCCAGTACTTC.

The chain joins TRBV5-1 to TRBJ2-5; TRBD2 might be the D (5 bases). This CDR3 is built from 17 residues. Trimming removed 0 bases at V and 2 bases at J, with 17 bases between. In germline, CDR1 is SGHRS, CDR2 YFSETQ. The CDR3 sequence is CASSLGGSVDIQETQYF. The DNA of the CDR3 is TGCGCCAGCAGCTTGGGCGGTAGCGTAGATATACAAGAGACCCAGTACTTC.

The rearrangement joins TRBV3-1 (or the pseudogene TRBV3-2) to TRBJ2-5; 8 nucleotides match TRBD2. Trimming took 5 bases from V and 4 from J; bases not matched to a gene: 9. CDR1 and CDR2 (germline): LGHDT, YNNKEL (reference sequence). The CDR3 is 15 amino acids. The DNA of the CDR3 is TGTGCCAGCAGCGCCCAACTAGCGGACGCAGAGACCCAGTACTTC. Amino acid sequence: CASSAQLADAETQYF.

V and J are TRBV19 and TRBJ2-3; D possibly corresponds to TRBD1 (6 bases). Deletions cut 10 bases from V and 1 base from J, with 12 bases between. CDR3 length equals 13 residues. CDR1 and CDR2 (germline): LNHDA, SQIVND (reference sequence). CDR3 sequence (DNA): TGTGCCACCACTCGACAGGGCACAGATACGCAGTATTTT. It specifies CATTRQGTDTQYF.

V usage is TRBV30 and J usage is TRBJ1-1, with D uncertain. Germline CDR1 reads GTSNPN; CDR2 reads SVGIG (reference sequence). The CDR3 runs 11 residues. V gave up 0 bases and J gave up 10 bases, with 9 bases separating them. CDR3 sequence (DNA): TGTGCCTGGAGTGTACGGGCGGGAGCTTTCTTT. Its protein product is CAWSVRAGAFF. Drawing the rest from reference TRBV30 and TRBJ1-1, the complete variable domain is SQTIHQWPATLVQPVGSPLSLECTVEGTSNPNLYWYRQAAGRGLQLLFYSVGIGQISSEVPQNLSASRPQDRQFILSSKKLLLSDSGFYLCAWSVRAGAFFGQGTRLTVV.

This clone has only one observation. The chain is built from TRBV7-2 and TRBJ2-5, with 9 nucleotides matching TRBD2. V gave up 1 base and J gave up 5 bases; unmatched junction bases: 5. CDR1 is SGHTA, CDR2 FQGNSA, per germline. This CDR3 spans 15 amino acids. CDR3 sequence: CASSLGGRGEETQYF. CDR3 DNA: TGTGCCAGCAGCTTAGGCGGGAGGGGTGAGGAGACCCAGTACTTC. Full variable domain (remainder filled in from reference TRBV7-2 and TRBJ2-5): GAGVSQSPSNKVTEKGKDVELRCDPISGHTALYWYRQSLGQGLEFLIYFQGNSAPDKSGLPSDRFSAERTGGSVSTLTIQRTQQEDSAVYLCASSLGGRGEETQYFGPGTRLLVL.

The J gene is TRBJ2-3, the V gene TRBV5-6; no firm D call. Germline CDR1 SGHDT, CDR2 YYEEEE. CDR3 size: 13 residues. With 4 bases removed from V and 5 bases from J, the gap between germline ends came to 11 bases. In nucleotides, the CDR3 is TGTGCCAGCAGCAGGCGTACGGGAGATACGCAGTATTTT. Encoded protein: CASSRRTGDTQYF.

J is TRBJ2-3 and V is TRBV3-1 (or the pseudogene TRBV3-2); D is ambiguous. V lost 0 bases and J 3 bases, leaving 4 bases between the germline ends. The CDR3 has 13 amino acids. Germline CDR1 LGHDT, CDR2 YNNKEL (reference sequence). CDR3 sequence: CASSQDITDTQYF. DNA of the CDR3: TGTGCCAGCAGCCAAGATATAACAGATACGCAGTATTTT.

This clone was seen only a few times. The chain carries TRBV13 and TRBJ2-1; 11 bases align to TRBD2. This CDR3 is 15 amino acids long. The germline CDR1 and CDR2 sequences are PRHDT and FYEKMQ (reference sequence). The V segment lost 5 bases and the J segment 4 bases; nucleotides outside the gene matches: 4. This CDR3 is CASSRLAGLYNEQFF. The CDR3 DNA is TGTGCCAGCAGCAGACTAGCGGGACTGTACAATGAGCAGTTCTTC.

The chain couples TRBV30 to TRBJ1-4, with a tentative D call TRBD1 (5 bases). This CDR3 is 12 amino acids long. Germline values: CDR1 GTSNPN, CDR2 SVGIG (reference sequence). Trimming took off 2 bases at V and 7 bases at J, with 8 bases between the two ends. For the CDR3, the DNA is TGTGCCTGGAGTTCGACAGCTGAAAAACTGTTTTTT. This sequence encodes CAWSSTAEKLFF.

The chain uses TRBV7-2 and TRBJ2-1, with TRBD2 matching 13 bases. The V and J ends lost 4 bases and 0 bases, in that order; junction bases with no gene match: 0. Germline V gene sequence: CDR1 SGHTA, CDR2 FQGNSA. The CDR3 covers 16 residues. The CDR3 nucleotides are TGTGCCAGCAGCTGGACTAGCGGGAGCTCCTACAATGAGCAGTTCTTC. Translating gives CASSWTSGSSYNEQFF.

V usage is TRBV19 and J usage is TRBJ2-3, with 7 bases lining up with TRBD1. This CDR3 has 15 amino acids. Looked up from germline, CDR1 is LNHDA and CDR2 is SQIVND (reference sequence). Trimming removed 0 bases from V and 4 bases from J; junction bases left unmatched: 4. CDR3 in amino acids: CASSIDRQGADTQYF. The CDR3 nucleotides read TGTGCCAGTAGTATAGATCGGCAGGGGGCAGATACGCAGTATTTT.

This chain links TRBV27 with TRBJ1-1; D unclear. Trimming stripped 4 bases from V and 7 bases from J, with 7 bases between. CDR1 and CDR2 from the germline V gene are MNHEY and SMNVEV (reference sequence). This CDR3 has 11 residues. CDR3 loop: CASSWGGEAFF. The CDR3 nucleotides are TGTGCCAGCAGTTGGGGAGGTGAAGCTTTCTTT.

The chain combines TRBV6-5 with TRBJ2-2; 10 nucleotides align to TRBD1. CDR1 and CDR2 from the germline V gene are MNHEY and SVGAGI. V was clipped by 6 bases and J by 4 bases; unmatched bases: 2. The CDR3 has 14 residues. The CDR3 is CASRTGGATGELFF. CDR3 nucleotide sequence: TGTGCCAGCAGGACAGGGGGCGCCACCGGGGAGCTGTTTTTT.

The gene calls are TRBV27 and TRBJ1-6, with a tentative D call TRBD1 (6 bases). The CDR3 has 15 amino acids. Germline-derived CDR1 and CDR2 are MNHEY and SMNVEV (reference sequence). Between the trimmed V and J ends, which lost 5 bases and 12 bases, there was a span of 20 bases. The DNA for the CDR3 is TGTGCCAGCAGTCCCACCGGGGGCCCGGGGGGACCCCTCCACTTT. It codes for CASSPTGGPGGPLHF.

This clone has only one observation. The chain is built from TRBV5-1 and TRBJ2-5; the match to TRBD2 covers 7 bases. The germline V gene has CDR1 SGHRS and CDR2 YFSETQ. With 6 bases clipped from V and 1 base from J, the junction kept 9 bases outside the gene matches. The CDR3 loop spans 15 amino acids. DNA for the CDR3: TGCGCCAGCACCCCCGACACTAGCGTCCAAGAGACCCAGTACTTC. Translation gives CASTPDTSVQETQYF.

CDR3 protein: CASSVGGGNTGELFF. Here the CDR3 DNA reads TGTGCCAGCAGCGTAGGAGGAGGGAACACCGGGGAGCTGTTTTTT. The V gene is TRBV9, the J gene TRBJ2-2, with D perhaps TRBD2 (5 bases). The germline V gene encodes CDR1 SGDLS and CDR2 YYNGEE. V shed 0 bases and J shed 1 base, with 7 bases lying between them. The length of the CDR3 is 15 residues.

As to this clone: At one of its ends the junction is not consistent with the germline gene, which may arise from a read error. The chain carries TRBV7-3 and TRBJ1-1, with a tentative D call TRBD1 (5 bases). CDR1 is SGHTA, CDR2 FQGTGA, per germline. This CDR3 has 13 residues. For the CDR3, the DNA is TGTGCCAGCAGCCTAACTTGGGGCGCTGAAGCTTTCTTT. Protein: CASSLTWGAEAFF.

This chain links TRBV6-2 or TRBV6-3 with TRBJ2-1; the match to TRBD2 covers 8 bases. Germline CDR1 is MNHEY and CDR2 is SVGEGT. The CDR3 has 14 residues. J was trimmed by 10 bases and V by 3 bases; bases with no gene match: 8. CDR3 region: CASSYSGISREQFF. The CDR3 coding sequence is TGTGCCAGCAGTTATAGCGGGATTTCTCGAGAGCAGTTCTTC.

The chain carries TRBV6-5 and TRBJ1-1; D unclear. Germline CDR1 reads MNHEY; CDR2 reads SVGAGI. The CDR3 totals 15 residues. Deletions cut 5 bases from V and 4 bases from J, with 17 bases between. Written as DNA, the CDR3 is TGTGCCAGCAGTACCGATAGGAGGGTCCGCACTGAAGCTTTCTTT. Its protein is CASSTDRRVRTEAFF.

This chain uses TRBV29-1 with TRBJ2-7, with TRBD1 matching 7 bases. Per the germline V gene, CDR1 is SQVTM and CDR2 is ANQGSEA. The CDR3 contains 16 residues. With V trimmed by 1 base and J by 4 bases, 13 bases remained unmatched. The CDR3 is CSVEVGTPGGTYEQYF. CDR3 nucleotides: TGCAGCGTTGAAGTGGGAACCCCAGGGGGAACTTACGAGCAGTACTTC.

The chain has TRBV24-1 and TRBJ2-6, with TRBD1 matching 8 bases. Germline CDR1 and CDR2: KGHDR and SFDVKD. With V trimmed by 4 bases and J by 4 bases, 8 bases remained unmatched. This CDR3 spans 17 amino acids. The CDR3 region is CATSDPTGGIGANVLTF. Written as DNA, the CDR3 is TGTGCCACCAGTGACCCAACAGGGGGGATCGGGGCCAACGTCCTGACTTTC.

This clone was detected only once. J is TRBJ2-3 and V is TRBV15, with a weak D call TRBD2 (6 bases). The CDR3 spans 18 residues. The germline V gene encodes CDR1 LNHNV and CDR2 YYDKDF (reference sequence). V gave up 0 bases and J gave up 2 bases, with 18 bases separating them. The CDR3 protein is CATSRETIQRAATDTQYF. The CDR3 DNA reads TGTGCCACCAGCAGAGAGACAATCCAGCGGGCGGCCACAGATACGCAGTATTTT. The complete variable domain, with remaining parts taken from reference TRBV15 and TRBJ2-3, reads DAMVIQNPRYQVTQFGKPVTLSCSQTLNHNVMYWYQQKSSQAPKLLFHYYDKDFNNEADTPDNFQSRRPNTSFCFLDIRSPGLGDTAMYLCATSRETIQRAATDTQYFGPGTRLTVL.

The chain links TRBV15 to TRBJ2-5; no reliable D call. The CDR3 length is 15 residues. Trimming cost V 5 bases and J 2 bases, with 15 bases left between them. Germline values: CDR1 LNHNV, CDR2 YYDKDF (reference sequence). The DNA for the CDR3 is TGTGCCACCAGCCTGGGCCCAGGTGGGCAAGAGACCCAGTACTTC. It translates to CATSLGPGGQETQYF. Variable domain in full (rest from reference TRBV15 and TRBJ2-5): DAMVIQNPRYQVTQFGKPVTLSCSQTLNHNVMYWYQQKSSQAPKLLFHYYDKDFNNEADTPDNFQSRRPNTSFCFLDIRSPGLGDTAMYLCATSLGPGGQETQYFGPGTRLLVL.